This T cell receptor beta chain is drawn from a study of response to subunit inactivated influenza vaccine. Study observations and caveats: A suggestion made by the authors is that each seasonal influenza vaccination recruits few new T cells.

This CDR3 has 14 amino acids. The V gene lost 2 bases and the J gene lost 16 bases, with 22 bases spanning the gap. In germline, CDR1 is SGHKS, CDR2 YYEKEE (reference sequence). TCRdb analysed the RT-PCR reads with MiXCR anew, one entry per CDR3 protein. The data show fewer than 550,000 distinct CDR3 sequences, 25% seen once. This clonotype was found a few times. No antigen is known for it. This TCR derives from a man between 50 and 59 years old who received an inactivated influenza vaccine. The sample here was CD4+ T cells sorted from PBMCs, taken 4 to 6 days after vaccination. The rearrangement joins TRBV5-5 to TRBJ2-4; possible D gene TRBD2, 5 bases. CDR3 DNA sequence: TGTGCCAGCAGCTTCGATCCTTCGGGGTCGTTACGTTACTTC. Translating it yields CASSFDPSGSLRYF.